This TCR beta chain was sequenced for a study of blood T cell repertoires in COVID-19. Study details: Sites across the United States, Italy and Spain contributed samples from acute and convalescent COVID-19. PBMCs, B-cell-depleted T cells, or T cells provided the cDNA or gDNA that made up the material.

Authors' analysis steps: Amplifying reference gene primers gave estimates of nucleated cell counts. TCRdb's copy holds only in-frame clones and misses some; the assay was immunoSEQ multiplex PCR. V, J and clone size derive from that table, while D and trimming were established from the DNA sequence. In the table there are about 29,000 clones, less than 90% of which are singletons. The V gene end was trimmed by 4 bases and the J gene end by 4 bases; junction bases not matched to a gene: 2. The V gene's germline CDR1 is WNHNN and CDR2 SYGVQD (reference sequence). This CDR3 region has 13 residues. The sequence was collected from a man older than 75 with active COVID-19. The V and J genes are TRBV10-1 and TRBJ1-2, with TRBD1 matching 8 bases. Sequenced sample: peripheral blood. The CDR3 here is CASSVGTGYGYTF. CDR3 DNA sequence: TGCGCCAGCAGTGTCGGGACAGGCTATGGCTACACCTTC.